This T cell receptor beta chain emerged from a study of Graves' ophthalmopathy and Graves' hyperthyroidism. Uncontrolled infections, pregnancy, lactation or other autoimmune diseases led to patient exclusion. This CDR3 contains 13 residues. Trimming left V 6 bases short and J 2 bases short, with 10 bases between. CDR1 is ENHRY, CDR2 SYGVKD, per germline. This clonotype was seen at least ten times. The target antigen is unknown. Findings and caveats of the study: Most expanded clonotypes from thyroid (those above 0.001 frequency) were also found in blood.

TCR beta CDR3 amplification used RNA transcripts. HTBI primers were employed in first-round RT-PCR, then a second-round multiplex PCR followed. TCRdb processed the multiplex PCR reads anew with MiXCR; each CDR3 protein has one entry. The sample has some 1.1 million distinct CDR3 sequences; 35% to 40% are singletons. This chain joins TRBV10-3 and TRBJ1-2; D is unresolved. The sequenced material came from peripheral blood or thyroid tissue (not recorded which). This clonotype was obtained from an adult man with Graves' hyperthyroidism. CDR3 residues: CAIRAGTNYGYTF. The CDR3 region has the DNA TGTGCCATCAGAGCCGGCACGAACTATGGCTACACCTTC.